This TCR beta chain was identified during a study of T cell responses to AZD1222 COVID-19 vaccine. Only in-frame clones appear in the TCRdb table, and some are missing; sequencing was by immunoSEQ multiplex PCR. Here the sample spans over 100,000 clones, 88% being singletons. The sequenced sample was peripheral blood, obtained on day 0 of AZD1222 vaccination. The receptor was derived from an adult in good health.

The CDR3 region is CASSIARGEKLFF. As DNA, the CDR3 is TGTGCCAGTAGTATTGCCAGGGGAGAAAAACTGTTTTTT. The chain links TRBV19 to TRBJ1-4; a possible D gene is TRBD1 (6 bases). V lost 3 bases to trimming and J lost 8 bases, with 10 bases between them. Germline CDR1 is LNHDA and CDR2 is SQIVND (reference sequence). This CDR3 comprises 13 residues.